The entry that follows covers one T cell receptor beta chain sequence. This sample stems from a study of cytomegalovirus exposure and HLA in healthy donors. Germline CDR1 and CDR2: MDHEN and SYDVKM. The CDR3 covers 14 residues. The ends lost 8 bases at V and 2 bases at J; junction bases unmatched: 8. PCR amplification relied on 60 Vbeta primers (plus 13 Jbeta primers). The assay was immunoSEQ multiplex PCR, and TCRdb's table has in-frame clones only and misses some. Of about 140,000 clones detected, around 82% appear once; the ten largest clones hold around 3%. Sequenced: PBMCs. The clonotype comes from a man aged 18-30 years in good health and CMV-seropositive. V is TRBV28 and J is TRBJ1-1; 7 bases match TRBD1. The CDR3 protein is CASLLDRVNTEAFF. The CDR3 DNA follows: TGTGCCAGCTTACTCGACAGGGTCAACACTGAAGCTTTCTTT.